What follows are 18 T cell receptor beta chains derived from one specimen sequenced in a study of Tregs in tolerant kidney transplant recipients. The assay was immunoSEQ multiplex PCR, and TCRdb's table has in-frame clones only and misses some. This repertoire shows about 69,000 clones, less than 90% found once; its top ten account for roughly 0.4%. Specimen: CD4+ T cells from blood, collected before the transplant. The receptors here all came from a human donor who received a combined kidney and bone marrow transplant.

As DNA, the CDR3 is TGCAGCGTTGTATTCGGGAGGGCGCAAGAGACCCAGTACTTC. This encodes CSVVFGRAQETQYF. The V and J genes are TRBV29-1 and TRBJ2-5; 8 bases match TRBD2. The germline V gene has CDR1 SQVTM and CDR2 ANQGSEA. The V and J ends lost 4 bases and 2 bases, in that order; junction bases with no gene match: 6. This CDR3 is 14 amino acids long.

The V and J genes are TRBV11-2 and TRBJ2-7; maybe TRBD2 (6 bases). V lost 5 bases, J lost 1 base, and 15 bases lay in between. The V gene's germline CDR1 is SGHAT and CDR2 FQNNGV. The CDR3 contains 15 residues. The CDR3 region has the DNA TGTGCCAGCAGCACAAGGAGGGGCTCTTCCTACGAGCAGTACTTC. Protein sequence: CASSTRRGSSYEQYF.

The chain joins TRBV11-2 to TRBJ1-2, with a weak D call TRBD1 (6 bases). CDR1 is SGHAT and CDR2 is FQNNGV in the germline V gene. Between the trimmed V and J ends, which lost 3 bases and 6 bases, there was a span of 17 bases. The CDR3 runs 15 residues. The CDR3 loop is CASSLAGAGADGYTF. The CDR3 DNA sequence: TGTGCCAGCAGCTTGGCGGGGGCAGGGGCGGATGGCTACACCTTC.

V usage is TRBV13 and J usage is TRBJ2-1; 10 positions match TRBD1. In germline, CDR1 is PRHDT, CDR2 FYEKMQ (reference sequence). Trimming at V came to 5 bases and at J to 7 bases, leaving 17 bases not matched to a gene. This CDR3 spans 18 amino acids. As DNA, the CDR3 is TGTGCCAGCAGCCTCGATACATATTTAGGACAGGGGGTAAATGAGCAGTTCTTC. Its protein product is CASSLDTYLGQGVNEQFF.

The rearrangement joins TRBV25-1 to TRBJ2-5; D is uncertain. The germline V gene has CDR1 MGHDK and CDR2 SYGVNS. V was cut by 0 bases and J by 8 bases, with 7 bases left in between. This CDR3 comprises 12 residues. CDR3 in amino acids: CASSEYPKTQYF. The CDR3 nucleotides are TGTGCCAGCAGTGAATATCCTAAAACCCAGTACTTC. Supplemented by reference TRBV25-1 and TRBJ2-5, the full variable domain reads EADIYQTPRYLVIGTGKKITLECSQTMGHDKMYWYQQDPGMELHLIHYSYGVNSTEKGDLSSESTVSRIRTEHFPLTLESARPSHTSQYLCASSEYPKTQYFGPGTRLLVL.

This chain connects TRBV28 to TRBJ2-2; D is perhaps TRBD1 (6 bases). Trimming removed 2 bases from V and 6 bases from J, with 16 bases in between. CDR1 is MDHEN, CDR2 SYDVKM, per germline. CDR3 length: 16 residues. The CDR3 loop reads CASSLGTSVGPGELFF. CDR3 DNA sequence: TGTGCCAGCAGTTTAGGGACATCGGTGGGACCCGGGGAGCTGTTTTTT. The full variable domain, with the rest looked up from reference TRBV28 and TRBJ2-2, is DVKVTQSSRYLVKRTGEKVFLECVQDMDHENMFWYRQDPGLGLRLIYFSYDVKMKEKGDIPEGYSVSREKKERFSLILESASTNQTSMYLCASSLGTSVGPGELFFGEGSRLTVL.

The V and J genes are TRBV7-2 and TRBJ2-7, with TRBD2 identical over 9 bases. CDR1 is SGHTA, CDR2 FQGNSA, per germline. This CDR3 contains 13 residues. The J segment lost 5 bases and the V segment lost 5 bases, leaving 4 bases of the junction unmatched. In nucleotides, the CDR3 is TGTGCCAGCAGCCCCCGGACTAGCGACGAGCAGTACTTC. It codes for CASSPRTSDEQYF.

In DNA, the CDR3 is TGTGCCAGCAGTCCAGGGCCGCCGTCAGGGAGCAATCAGCCCCAGCATTTT. Residues: CASSPGPPSGSNQPQHF. This chain connects TRBV27 to TRBJ1-5, with D possibly matching TRBD1 (5 bases). The CDR3 is 17 amino acids. V was shortened by 5 bases and J by 1 base, with 18 bases between the two germline ends. Per the germline V gene, CDR1 is MNHEY and CDR2 is SMNVEV (reference sequence).

The chain has TRBV30 and TRBJ2-3; D is perhaps TRBD2 (5 bases). The V end lost 3 bases, the J end lost 0 bases, and 13 bases lay between the germline ends. Germline V gene sequence: CDR1 GTSNPN, CDR2 SVGIG (reference sequence). The CDR3 has 15 residues. The CDR3 bases are TGTGCCTGGAGAGAGCGGCGCTCGAGCACAGATACGCAGTATTTT. Amino acids: CAWRERRSSTDTQYF.

This clone appeared once. V is TRBV18 and J is TRBJ1-1; the D gene is possibly TRBD1 (5 bases). Germline CDR1 KGHSH, CDR2 LQKENI. The CDR3 has 14 amino acids. V lost 3 bases to trimming and J lost 1 base, with 9 bases between them. CDR3 region: CASSPGGGNTEAFF. The CDR3 region has the DNA TGTGCCAGCTCACCCGGGGGGGGGAACACTGAAGCTTTCTTT.

The V gene is TRBV6-1, the J gene TRBJ1-3; D is perhaps TRBD1 (5 bases). The V end was cut by 6 bases, the J end by 3 bases, with 15 bases between. The CDR3 spans 15 residues. From germline, CDR1 is MNHNS and CDR2 SASEGT. CDR3 DNA sequence: TGTGCCAGCAGCCCTAGGGGAGGGTTTGGAAACACCATATATTTT. Its protein is CASSPRGGFGNTIYF.

This clone was detected once. The chain employs TRBV28 and TRBJ2-3, with 12 bases that match TRBD2. The CDR3 length is 18 residues. V shed 3 bases and J 4 bases; nucleotides not matched to a gene: 11. CDR1 and CDR2 (germline): MDHEN, SYDVKM. CDR3 bases: TGTGCCAGCAGTTTGTCGTGGCTAGCGGGAGGGCCACCAGATACGCAGTATTTT. It encodes CASSLSWLAGGPPDTQYF.

This chain links TRBV30 with TRBJ2-1; D is uncertain. Germline V gene lookup returns CDR1 GTSNPN and CDR2 SVGIG (reference sequence). The V gene lost 2 bases and the J gene lost 4 bases, with 6 bases spanning the gap. CDR3 length: 12 residues. The CDR3: CAWSHKYNEQFF. The CDR3, as DNA: TGTGCCTGGAGTCACAAATACAATGAGCAGTTCTTC. Looking up the rest from reference TRBV30 and TRBJ2-1 gives the full variable domain: SQTIHQWPATLVQPVGSPLSLECTVEGTSNPNLYWYRQAAGRGLQLLFYSVGIGQISSEVPQNLSASRPQDRQFILSSKKLLLSDSGFYLCAWSHKYNEQFFGPGTRLTVL.

This chain connects TRBV7-9 to TRBJ2-3; perhaps TRBD2 as D (6 bases). V lost 3 bases, J lost 4 bases, and 20 bases lay in between. Germline V lookup: CDR1 SEHNR, CDR2 FQNEAQ (reference sequence). The CDR3 contains 17 residues. CDR3 sequence: CASSLGEDSGGSDTQYF. CDR3 nucleotides: TGTGCCAGCAGCTTGGGGGAGGATAGCGGCGGGTCAGATACGCAGTATTTT.

In this sample, this clone turned up a few times. The genes are TRBV28 and TRBJ2-1; TRBD2 matches at 8 bases. The CDR3 has 14 residues. Germline CDR1 and CDR2: MDHEN and SYDVKM. V was pared by 6 bases and J by 10 bases, with 11 bases of the junction left unmatched. This CDR3 is CASSPGGRRGEQFF. In DNA, the CDR3 is TGTGCCAGCAGCCCGGGCGGGAGGAGGGGGGAGCAGTTCTTC.

CDR3 coding DNA: TGTGCCAGCAGTGAGTCTAGCGGGCGGAATGAGCAGTTCTTC. It encodes CASSESSGRNEQFF. The V call is TRBV2, the J call TRBJ2-1; 8 bases map to TRBD2. The CDR3 runs to 14 residues. CDR1 is SNHLY and CDR2 is FYNNEI in the germline V gene. The junction had 5 bases not matched to a gene; V was cut back by 3 bases and J by 7 bases.

For this clone: The junction does not match germline at one end; this may be a read error. The chain is built from TRBV10-3 and TRBJ2-7; D is perhaps TRBD2 (6 bases). This CDR3 is built from 13 residues. Germline CDR1 and CDR2: ENHRY and SYGVKD. CDR3 residues: CANRASDAGWVDF. DNA of the CDR3: TGTGCCAACCGGGCTTCAGACGCGGGGTGGGTGGACTTC.

This clone was counted a single time. In DNA, the CDR3 is TGTGCCACCAGCCGCGAAGCGGCACGAGCCTACGAGCAGTACTTC. This sequence encodes CATSREAARAYEQYF. The gene calls are TRBV15 and TRBJ2-7; maybe TRBD2 (5 bases). Germline V gives CDR1 LNHNV, CDR2 YYDKDF (reference sequence). This CDR3 comprises 15 residues. The V gene lost 5 bases and the J gene lost 2 bases, with 16 bases spanning the gap.